The entry below gives a single TCR beta chain sequence along with its context. The data were obtained in a study of blood T cell repertoires in COVID-19. Using immunoSEQ multiplex PCR, the repertoire was profiled, and TCRdb retains in-frame clones only, with some absent. The sample shows approximately 140,000 clones, 70% to 90% of them seen only once. This receptor was obtained from an older man with acute or convalescent COVID-19. Sequencing was performed on peripheral blood.

Written as DNA, the CDR3 is TGTGCCTGGAGTAGCAGGGGCGAGCAGTACTTC. Translating it yields CAWSSRGEQYF. The rearrangement joins TRBV30 to TRBJ2-7, with D possibly being TRBD1 (6 bases). Germline CDR1 is GTSNPN and CDR2 is SVGIG (reference sequence). The V and J ends lost 2 bases and 6 bases respectively, with 8 bases between them. The length of the CDR3 is 11 residues.